This TCR beta chain was profiled in a study of identical twins. In regard to this clonotype: Its target is unknown.

TCRdb processed the 5' RACE reads anew with MiXCR; each CDR3 protein has one entry. The data show fewer than 500,000 distinct CDR3 sequences, more than 13% seen once. Study-wide findings and caveats: Conclusions relied on cross-sectional statistical analysis, not following the same donors.

Germline V CDR1 and CDR2: MNHEY, SVGEGT. Unmatched junction bases numbered 5, after V lost 5 bases and J lost 6 bases. The CDR3 totals 14 residues. The sample also formed part of further work on yellow fever vaccine responses in identical twins.

The sample comprised CD4+ T cells sorted from blood. The gene calls are TRBV6-2 or TRBV6-3 and TRBJ2-1; 9 bases align to TRBD2. This clonotype was obtained from a young woman in good health. The CDR3 DNA is TGTGCCAGCAGTAGAGGGCGGGGGGGCAATGAGCAGTTCTTC. Translating it yields CASSRGRGGNEQFF.